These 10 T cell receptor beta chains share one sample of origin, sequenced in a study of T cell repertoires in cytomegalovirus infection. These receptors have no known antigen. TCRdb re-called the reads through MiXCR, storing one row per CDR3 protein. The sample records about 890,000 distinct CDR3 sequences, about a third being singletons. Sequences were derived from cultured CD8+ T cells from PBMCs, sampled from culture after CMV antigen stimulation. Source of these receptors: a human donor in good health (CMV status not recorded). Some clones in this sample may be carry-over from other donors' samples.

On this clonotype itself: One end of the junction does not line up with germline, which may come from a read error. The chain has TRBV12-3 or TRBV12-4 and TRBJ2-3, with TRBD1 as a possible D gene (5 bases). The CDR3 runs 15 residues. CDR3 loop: CARSSFDRSTDTQYF. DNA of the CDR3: TGTGCCAGAAGTTCCTTCGACAGAAGCACAGATACGCAGTATTTT.

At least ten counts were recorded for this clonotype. CDR3 nucleotide sequence: TGTGCCAGCAGTGTGAAAGTGCTCTGGAGCACAGATACGCAGTATTTT. The encoded protein is CASSVKVLWSTDTQYF. The chain recombines TRBV12-3 or TRBV12-4 with TRBJ2-3; D uncertain. Trimming stripped 5 bases from V and 0 bases from J, with 15 bases between. This CDR3 spans 16 amino acids.

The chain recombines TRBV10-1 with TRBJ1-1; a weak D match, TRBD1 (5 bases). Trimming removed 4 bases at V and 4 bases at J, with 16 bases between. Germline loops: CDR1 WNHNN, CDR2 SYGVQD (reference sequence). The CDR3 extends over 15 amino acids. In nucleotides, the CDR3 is TGCGCCAGCAGTGGGTCGGAGGCCGGGGGCACTGAAGCTTTCTTT. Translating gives CASSGSEAGGTEAFF.

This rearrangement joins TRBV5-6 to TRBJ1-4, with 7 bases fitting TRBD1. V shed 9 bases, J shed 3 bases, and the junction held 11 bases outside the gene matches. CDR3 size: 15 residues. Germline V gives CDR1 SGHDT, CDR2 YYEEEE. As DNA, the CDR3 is TGTGCCAACCTCGAAGGGGGCTCACCTAATGAAAAACTGTTTTTT. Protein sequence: CANLEGGSPNEKLFF.

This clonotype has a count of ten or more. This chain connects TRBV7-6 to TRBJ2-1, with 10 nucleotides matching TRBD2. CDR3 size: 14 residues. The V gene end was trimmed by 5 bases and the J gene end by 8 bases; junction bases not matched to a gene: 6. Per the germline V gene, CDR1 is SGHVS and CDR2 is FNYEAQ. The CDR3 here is CASSQRGGQDEQFF. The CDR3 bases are TGTGCCAGCAGCCAGCGGGGGGGCCAGGATGAGCAGTTCTTC.

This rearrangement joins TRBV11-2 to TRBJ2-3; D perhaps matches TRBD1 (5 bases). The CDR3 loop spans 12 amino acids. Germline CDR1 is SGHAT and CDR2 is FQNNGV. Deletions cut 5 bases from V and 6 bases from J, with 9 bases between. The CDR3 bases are TGTGCCAGCAGCCCAGGGCGGGATACGCAGTATTTT. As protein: CASSPGRDTQYF.

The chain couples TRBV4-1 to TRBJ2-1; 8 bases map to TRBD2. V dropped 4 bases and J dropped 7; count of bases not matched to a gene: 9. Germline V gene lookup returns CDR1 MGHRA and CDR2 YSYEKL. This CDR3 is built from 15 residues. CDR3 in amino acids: CASSPERGLGNEQFF. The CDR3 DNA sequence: TGCGCCAGCAGCCCCGAGCGGGGGCTGGGGAATGAGCAGTTCTTC.

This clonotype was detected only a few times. CDR3 nucleotides: TGTGCCAGCAGTACAAAGACCCACACTGAAGCTTTCTTT. Residues: CASSTKTHTEAFF. This chain links TRBV6-1 with TRBJ1-1; unclear D gene. In germline, CDR1 is MNHNS, CDR2 SASEGT. This CDR3 has 13 residues. Trimming removed 5 bases at V and 3 bases at J, with 10 bases between.

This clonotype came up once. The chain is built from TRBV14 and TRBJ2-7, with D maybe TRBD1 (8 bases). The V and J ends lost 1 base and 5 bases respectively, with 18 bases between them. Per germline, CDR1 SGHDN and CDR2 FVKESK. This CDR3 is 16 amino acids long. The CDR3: CASSQGSGGAGDEQYV. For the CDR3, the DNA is TGTGCCAGCAGCCAAGGGTCAGGGGGCGCGGGAGACGAGCAGTACGTC.

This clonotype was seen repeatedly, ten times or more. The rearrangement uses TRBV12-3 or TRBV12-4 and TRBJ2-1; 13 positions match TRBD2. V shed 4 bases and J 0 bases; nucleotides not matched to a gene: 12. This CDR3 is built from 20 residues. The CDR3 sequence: CASSSSPVLAGGSSYNEQFF. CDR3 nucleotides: TGTGCCAGCAGTTCCTCCCCCGTACTAGCGGGGGGGAGCTCCTACAATGAGCAGTTCTTC.